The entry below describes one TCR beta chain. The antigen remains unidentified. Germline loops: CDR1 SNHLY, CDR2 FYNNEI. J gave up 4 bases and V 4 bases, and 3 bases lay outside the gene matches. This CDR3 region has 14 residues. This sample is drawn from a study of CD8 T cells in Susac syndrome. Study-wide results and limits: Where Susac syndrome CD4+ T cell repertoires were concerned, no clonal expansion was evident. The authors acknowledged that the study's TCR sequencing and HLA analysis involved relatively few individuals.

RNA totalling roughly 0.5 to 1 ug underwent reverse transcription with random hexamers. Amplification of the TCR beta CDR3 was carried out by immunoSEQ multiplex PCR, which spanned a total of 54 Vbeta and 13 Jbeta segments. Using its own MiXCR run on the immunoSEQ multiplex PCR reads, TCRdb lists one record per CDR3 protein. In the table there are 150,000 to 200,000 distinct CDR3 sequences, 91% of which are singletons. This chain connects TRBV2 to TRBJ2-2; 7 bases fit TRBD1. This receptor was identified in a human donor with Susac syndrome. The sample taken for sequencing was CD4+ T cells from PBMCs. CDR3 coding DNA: TGTGCCAGCAGTGGACAGGGAGTCACCGGGGAGCTGTTTTTT. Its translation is CASSGQGVTGELFF.